The TCR beta chain under discussion was sequenced for a study of early T cells in non-severe SARS-CoV-2 infection. Study background: Sequencing targeted bulk RNA from unsorted whole blood, leaving chains unpaired.

Study-level results: There was a bias toward anti-spike CD8 responses in VDJdb matching, which missed private and CD4 specificities.

This clonotype turned up a few times. The antigen remains undetermined. As part of library construction, unique molecular identifiers were attached to individual cDNA molecules. MiXCR was run by TCRdb on the 5' RACE reads, yielding one entry per CDR3 protein. The profile covers around 40,000 distinct CDR3 sequences, with around a tenth appearing a single time and 20% to 25% taken by the ten largest. Material: whole blood. The sequence was obtained from an adult who was a healthcare worker with PCR-confirmed SARS-CoV-2 infection or an uninfected control (not recorded which).

The chain's CDR3 is CSVEGGYTF. The CDR3 coding sequence is TGCAGCGTTGAAGGTGGCTACACCTTC. The chain uses TRBV29-1 and TRBJ1-2, with D unresolved. V lost 1 base, J lost 7 bases, and 1 base lay in between. CDR3 size: 9 residues. Germline assignment: CDR1 SQVTM and CDR2 ANQGSEA. Filled out from reference TRBV29-1 and TRBJ1-2, the complete variable domain reads SAVISQKPSRDICQRGTSLTIQCQVDSQVTMMFWYRQQPGQSLTLIATANQGSEATYESGFVIDKFPISRPNLTFSTLTVSNMSPEDSSIYLCSVEGGYTFGSGTRLTVV.